This entry lists 22 T cell receptor beta chains sequenced from one sample in a study of liver allograft versus peripheral blood T cells. Study-wide context: What was compared were the T cell receptor repertoires in transplanted livers and those in the peripheral blood of recipients.

Using its own MiXCR run on the reads, TCRdb lists one record per CDR3 protein. The data hold 9,500 to 12,000 distinct CDR3 sequences, with approximately 19% observed a single time. The receptors come from a human patient who had a liver transplant. Some T cells may be transferred from the graft donor.

This clonotype is medium-sized in the sample. The genes are TRBV6-6 and TRBJ2-7; TRBD1 aligns across 9 bases. The trim removed 0 bases at V and 2 bases at J, leaving 5 bases unmatched. The CDR3 is 16 residues long. Per the germline V gene, CDR1 is MNHNY and CDR2 is SVGAGI (reference sequence). In DNA, the CDR3 is TGTGCCAGCAGTTACTCCCGGACAGGGGAGCCCTACGAGCAGTACTTC. This encodes CASSYSRTGEPYEQYF.

By proportion, this clonotype is medium-sized. The CDR3 sequence is CASSPETGVINEQFF. The CDR3 DNA reads as TGTGCCAGCTCACCGGAAACAGGGGTTATCAATGAGCAGTTCTTC. The chain joins TRBV18 to TRBJ2-1; TRBD1 matches 7 bases. CDR1 KGHSH and CDR2 LQKENI come from the germline V gene. The J segment lost 6 bases and the V segment lost 3 bases, leaving 8 bases of the junction unmatched. The CDR3 length is 15 residues.

This clonotype was observed a handful of times. The genes are TRBV6-5 and TRBJ2-7; 9 bases are shared with TRBD1. CDR1 MNHEY and CDR2 SVGAGI come from the germline V gene. Trimming at V came to 6 bases and at J to 2 bases, leaving 5 bases not matched to a gene. The CDR3 contains 14 residues. CDR3 protein: CASRRDRAPYEQYF. CDR3 nucleotide sequence: TGTGCCAGCAGACGGGACAGGGCCCCCTACGAGCAGTACTTC.

The table lists this clonotype with many counts. The gene calls are TRBV19 and TRBJ1-4, with D perhaps matching TRBD1 (6 bases). The CDR3 sequence is 13 residues long. The V gene lost 5 bases and the J gene lost 8 bases, with 12 bases spanning the gap. Looked up from germline, CDR1 is LNHDA and CDR2 is SQIVND (reference sequence). CDR3 bases: TGTGCCAGTAGTGGACAGCGAGGGGAAAAACTGTTTTTT. It yields the protein CASSGQRGEKLFF.

This clonotype has only one observation. The chain is built from TRBV9 and TRBJ2-7; 9 bases are a match to TRBD1. There are 16 residues in the CDR3. The germline gives CDR1 SGDLS, CDR2 YYNGEE. V lost 2 bases, J lost 2 bases, and 8 bases stayed unmatched. The CDR3 sequence is CASSVSVGTGTYEQYF. The CDR3 nucleotides are TGTGCCAGCAGCGTCTCCGTGGGGACAGGGACCTACGAGCAGTACTTC.

By sample fraction, this clonotype is medium-sized. The chain links TRBV6-1 to TRBJ2-1; 8 positions agree with TRBD1. Per the germline V gene, CDR1 is MNHNS and CDR2 is SASEGT. The CDR3 length is 22 residues. Unmatched junction bases numbered 22, after V lost 1 base and J lost 2 bases. As DNA, the CDR3 is TGTGCCAGCAGTGAAGTTCAATATAGGGACAGGATAGGACCCATAGCCTACAATGAGCAGTTCTTC. Translation gives CASSEVQYRDRIGPIAYNEQFF.

Judged by abundance, this clonotype is medium-sized. This chain joins TRBV10-3 and TRBJ1-1, with 9 bases lining up with TRBD1. The CDR3 runs 14 residues. Germline assignment: CDR1 ENHRY and CDR2 SYGVKD. The ends lost 10 bases at V and 1 base at J; junction bases unmatched: 7. The CDR3 loop reads CATLPGQGNTEAFF. DNA of the CDR3: TGTGCCACTCTACCGGGACAGGGGAACACTGAAGCTTTCTTT.

This clonotype came up a few times. This rearrangement joins TRBV6-5 to TRBJ2-7; 9 bases map to TRBD2. V lost 6 bases to trimming and J lost 3 bases; unmatched junction nucleotides: 3. Germline assignment: CDR1 MNHEY and CDR2 SVGAGI. This CDR3 has 13 residues. The CDR3 coding sequence is TGTGCCAGCAGGGCTAGCGGGAACTACGAGCAGTACTTC. Its protein product is CASRASGNYEQYF.

This clonotype came up once. V usage is TRBV20-1 and J usage is TRBJ1-1; D gene ambiguous. V was trimmed by 6 bases and J by 3 bases, leaving 14 bases between them. Germline CDR1 and CDR2: DFQATT and SNEGSKA (reference sequence). This CDR3 region has 13 residues. The chain's CDR3 is CSAPEGAYTEAFF. CDR3 bases: TGCAGTGCCCCTGAGGGAGCATACACTGAAGCTTTCTTT.

This clonotype was observed a few times. The junction differs from germline at one of its ends, possibly a read error. This chain joins TRBV6-5 and TRBJ2-2; possibly TRBD1 for D (5 bases). The CDR3 consists of 14 residues. Germline assignment: CDR1 MNHEY and CDR2 SVGAGI. CDR3 amino acids: CASSLAGNAGELFF. The CDR3 nucleotides read TGTGCCAGCTCCTTGGCAGGGAACGCCGGGGAGCTGTTTTTT.

This chain uses TRBV30 with TRBJ1-5; D ambiguous. Deletions cut 1 base from V and 11 bases from J, with 12 bases between. Per the germline V gene, CDR1 is GTSNPN and CDR2 is SVGIG (reference sequence). CDR3 length: 12 residues. CDR3 nucleotide sequence: TGTGCCTGGAGTGAGTCTTCCCCTACCCAGCATTTT. Its translation: CAWSESSPTQHF.

This clonotype turned up a few times. J is TRBJ2-7 and V is TRBV27; a possible D gene is TRBD1 (6 bases). This CDR3 has 14 amino acids. V dropped 6 bases and J dropped 3 bases, with 15 bases sitting between them. Germline CDR1 reads MNHEY; CDR2 reads SMNVEV (reference sequence). For the CDR3, the DNA is TGTGCCAGCAGCCCGGGACATCAGGACTACGAGCAGTACTTC. Protein product: CASSPGHQDYEQYF.

The chain combines TRBV6-5 with TRBJ1-4; 10 nucleotides line up with TRBD1. V gave up 2 bases and J gave up 8 bases; unmatched junction bases: 5. Germline V gene sequence: CDR1 MNHEY, CDR2 SVGAGI. The CDR3 extends over 15 amino acids. CDR3 protein: CASSYNPGQGEKLFF. In DNA form, the CDR3 reads TGTGCCAGCAGTTACAACCCGGGACAGGGGGAAAAACTGTTTTTT.

By its share, this clonotype is medium-sized. This chain connects TRBV24-1 to TRBJ2-2; possible D gene TRBD2, 6 bases. CDR1 is KGHDR and CDR2 is SFDVKD in the germline V gene. CDR3 size: 14 residues. V lost 1 base and J lost 6, with 8 bases in between. The CDR3 reads CATSDFGRPGELFF. For the CDR3, the DNA is TGTGCCACCAGTGATTTTGGGAGGCCCGGGGAGCTGTTTTTT.

Regarding this clonotype: One base away lies a much larger clone, so this may be a sequencing read error. The gene calls are TRBV6-6 and TRBJ2-1, with D unresolved. This CDR3 has 14 amino acids. V was trimmed by 9 bases and J by 5 bases, leaving 17 bases between them. CDR1 and CDR2 from the germline V gene are MNHNY and SVGAGI (reference sequence). In DNA, the CDR3 is TGTGCCAGAGAGAACCGACAATCCCACAATGAGCAGTTCTTC. It encodes CARENRQSHNEQFF.

In this sample, this clonotype turned up many times. The chain is built from TRBV15 and TRBJ2-1, with TRBD2 identical over 9 bases. The germline CDR1 and CDR2 sequences are LNHNV and YYDKDF (reference sequence). Unmatched junction bases numbered 7, after V lost 0 bases and J lost 7 bases. The CDR3 has 16 residues. In nucleotides, the CDR3 is TGTGCCACCAGCAGAGATCGAGCGGGGGGACCGAATGAGCAGTTCTTC. It codes for CATSRDRAGGPNEQFF.

Turning to this clonotype: A clone one base away is much larger, so this may be a read error. J is TRBJ2-1 and V is TRBV6-1, with a weak D call TRBD2 (5 bases). Germline assignment: CDR1 MNHNS and CDR2 SASEGT. This CDR3 region has 14 residues. CDR3 region: CASSTLSGNKEQFF. The CDR3 DNA sequence: TGTGCCAGCAGCACACTATCGGGAAACAAGGAGCAGTTCTTC.

In its sample, this clonotype is medium-sized. The J gene is TRBJ1-1, the V gene TRBV19; possible D gene TRBD1, 6 bases. Between the trimmed V and J ends, which lost 6 bases and 3 bases, there was a span of 23 bases. Germline CDR1 and CDR2: LNHDA and SQIVND (reference sequence). The CDR3 contains 17 residues. CDR3 sequence reads: CASRNPGEVRMDTEAFF. The CDR3 DNA sequence: TGTGCCAGTAGGAATCCAGGGGAGGTTAGAATGGACACTGAAGCTTTCTTT. Looking up the rest from reference TRBV19 and TRBJ1-1 gives the full variable domain: DGGITQSPKYLFRKEGQNVTLSCEQNLNHDAMYWYRQDPGQGLRLIYYSQIVNDFQKGDIAEGYSVSREKKESFPLTVTSAQKNPTAFYLCASRNPGEVRMDTEAFFGQGTRLTVV.

This clonotype was seen a single time. This may come from a read error, since a much larger clone is one base off. The rearrangement links TRBV14 to TRBJ2-1; D gene unclear. Trimming left V 1 base short and J 2 bases short, with 6 bases between. CDR1 and CDR2 (germline): SGHDN, FVKESK. There are 14 residues in the CDR3. The CDR3 DNA follows: TGTGCCAGCAGCCAAGGAGCCGCCTACAATGAGCAGTTCTTC. It specifies CASSQGAAYNEQFF.

This clonotype showed up just once. A much larger clone sits a single nucleotide away, making a read error possible. The CDR3 region has the DNA TGTGCCAGCAGTACTCTCCTTCCTTCAGATACGCAGTATTTT. It is translated as CASSTLLPSDTQYF. The chain is built from TRBV6-5 and TRBJ2-3; D is unclear. CDR1 and CDR2 from the germline V gene are MNHEY and SVGAGI. The CDR3 totals 14 residues. V was shortened by 5 bases and J by 4 bases, with 13 bases between the two germline ends.

By sample share, this clonotype is medium-sized. This chain uses TRBV10-3 with TRBJ1-2; possible D gene TRBD1, 5 bases. This CDR3 is built from 17 residues. With 0 bases removed from V and 2 bases from J, the gap between germline ends came to 16 bases. In germline, CDR1 is ENHRY, CDR2 SYGVKD. CDR3 DNA sequence: TGTGCCATCAGTGAGTCGCTTCGGCAGGGCGAAAACTATGGCTACACCTTC. Protein product: CAISESLRQGENYGYTF.

The chain joins TRBV20-1 to TRBJ1-4, with D tentatively TRBD1 (6 bases). The germline V gene has CDR1 DFQATT and CDR2 SNEGSKA (reference sequence). Trimming removed 6 bases from V and 8 bases from J, with 13 bases in between. The CDR3 is made up of 12 amino acids. The CDR3 region has the DNA TGCAGTGCACAAGGGGGGGGGGAAAAACTGTTTTTT. This encodes CSAQGGGEKLFF.